This T cell receptor (beta chain) originates from a study of blood T cell repertoires in COVID-19 (dated by TCRdb to 2019 to 2021). General notes on the study: Collaborator samples came from the United States, Italy and Spain and covered acute and convalescent phases of COVID-19. The prospective study material was composed of cDNA or gDNA derived from T cells, B-cell-depleted T cells, or PBMCs. Subjects who had been exposed to COVID-19, were actively infected with it, or had recovered from it provided the deeply sampled blood TCRbeta repertoires that made up the dataset. The repertoires were released in a freely available public database intended as a resource for research on the immune response to SARS-CoV-2. Samples were obtained from the ongoing ImmuneRACE study (first 160 participants) and from roughly 1,300 subjects provided by 6 global collaborators. The sample metadata nearly always contained a de-identified subject ID, COVID-19 status, age in years and sex. Where HLA class I and class II types were available, the types were taken from metadata supplied by the sample provider, not from assay-based typing.

Participants in the prospective study were aged about 18 to 95 years, lived in over 20 United States geographic areas, and enrolled through a virtual design. In the prospective study, participants were assigned to cohorts based on the clinical history participants reported in a screening survey and a study questionnaire. Exposed participants had been in contact with someone with a PCR-confirmed or clinician-diagnosed COVID-19 case within 2 weeks of study entry. Each participant in the prospective study had whole blood, serum and a nasopharyngeal or oropharyngeal swab collected by mobile phlebotomists. Participants in the prospective study had the option to provide additional blood draws and questionnaires over an approximately 2-month period. Before DNA extraction, prospective study blood samples were shipped either frozen or at room temperature. TCRbeta CDR3 regions were amplified from genomic DNA by means of the immunoSEQ Assay, a bias-controlled multiplex PCR. For the original study's pipeline: Within the assay, amplification of reference gene primers was used to estimate how many nucleated cells each sample contained. Sequence reads were collapsed and filtered to measure the absolute abundance of every unique TCRbeta CDR3 rearrangement. For each sample, productive Simpson clonality was calculated as the square root of Simpson's diversity index across productive rearrangements. This is the immuneACCESS table as TCRdb keeps it, with only in-frame sequences that have V and J called. A part of the clones is gone; compared with another copy, unresolved V genes explain less than half, and the rest is unexplained. The V and J calls and the clone size are those of that table, but D and trimming were determined from the DNA. The sample table holds 250,000 or so clones, of which approximately 83% were seen once. The ten largest make up 3.6% of the sample.

For this clone: The antigen it binds to is not known. No clone much larger than this one lies a single base away; base qualities are absent.

The CDR1 and CDR2 encoded by the germline V gene are KGHSH and LQKENI. Measured from the cysteine to the phenylalanine, the CDR3 is 12 residues long. The read is trimmed to its CDR3 DNA, 36 bases read in frame from base 1. The V end loses 4 bases and the J end loses 2 bases, and a stretch of 5 bases separates them. What the research found in general, with its limitations: The quantity of clinical and demographic metadata differed by source and by participant and was supplied without curation.

This clonotype originated in a woman between 40 and 50 years old who had been exposed to COVID-19. The sequence is built from TRBV18 and TRBJ2-5; D gene: possibly TRBD1, on 5 matching bases. The sample comprised PBMCs or T cells enriched from blood (not recorded which). The CDR3 is CASSRQQETQYF. The nucleotide sequence reads TGTGCCAGCTCACGACAGCAAGAGACCCAGTACTTC. Here the CDR3 is joined to the reference TRBV18 and TRBJ2-5 genes, and the full variable domain is: NAGVMQNPRHLVRRRGQEARLRCSPMKGHSHVYWYRQLPEEGLKFMVYLQKENIIDESGMPKERFSAEFPKEGPSILRIQQVVRGDSAAYFCASSRQQETQYFGPGTRLLVL.